These 2 T cell receptor beta chains were all obtained from the same sample, sequenced in a study of PD-1 blockade in classical Hodgkin lymphoma. The protocol was immunoSEQ multiplex PCR, while the TCRdb copy is restricted to in-frame clones and leaves out a portion. The sample carries 49,000 or so clones, roughly 75% recorded once. Every patient was affected by relapse after autologous stem cell transplantation, while exposure to brentuximab vedotin was not uniform. The sequencing here drew on peripheral blood mononuclear cells (PBMCs), taken before the second cycle of nivolumab. The origin of the receptors is a human donor with classical Hodgkin lymphoma.

This chain joins TRBV16 and TRBJ1-1, with unresolved D. Trimming took 2 bases from V and 3 from J, leaving 16 bases between them. Germline V gene lookup returns CDR1 KGHSY and CDR2 FQNENV. This CDR3 comprises 16 residues. This CDR3 reads CASSQTYKAGDTEAFF. CDR3 sequence (DNA): TGTGCCAGCAGCCAAACTTATAAAGCCGGGGACACTGAAGCTTTCTTT.

The chain carries TRBV9 and TRBJ2-3, with 7 bases fitting TRBD2. Germline lookup yields CDR1 SGDLS and CDR2 YYNGEE. V lost 4 bases and J lost 4; bases outside the gene matches: 12. The CDR3 length is 16 residues. The CDR3 DNA follows: TGTGCCAGCAGCCCCTACTGGGGAGGGCCGCCAGATACGCAGTATTTT. Protein: CASSPYWGGPPDTQYF.